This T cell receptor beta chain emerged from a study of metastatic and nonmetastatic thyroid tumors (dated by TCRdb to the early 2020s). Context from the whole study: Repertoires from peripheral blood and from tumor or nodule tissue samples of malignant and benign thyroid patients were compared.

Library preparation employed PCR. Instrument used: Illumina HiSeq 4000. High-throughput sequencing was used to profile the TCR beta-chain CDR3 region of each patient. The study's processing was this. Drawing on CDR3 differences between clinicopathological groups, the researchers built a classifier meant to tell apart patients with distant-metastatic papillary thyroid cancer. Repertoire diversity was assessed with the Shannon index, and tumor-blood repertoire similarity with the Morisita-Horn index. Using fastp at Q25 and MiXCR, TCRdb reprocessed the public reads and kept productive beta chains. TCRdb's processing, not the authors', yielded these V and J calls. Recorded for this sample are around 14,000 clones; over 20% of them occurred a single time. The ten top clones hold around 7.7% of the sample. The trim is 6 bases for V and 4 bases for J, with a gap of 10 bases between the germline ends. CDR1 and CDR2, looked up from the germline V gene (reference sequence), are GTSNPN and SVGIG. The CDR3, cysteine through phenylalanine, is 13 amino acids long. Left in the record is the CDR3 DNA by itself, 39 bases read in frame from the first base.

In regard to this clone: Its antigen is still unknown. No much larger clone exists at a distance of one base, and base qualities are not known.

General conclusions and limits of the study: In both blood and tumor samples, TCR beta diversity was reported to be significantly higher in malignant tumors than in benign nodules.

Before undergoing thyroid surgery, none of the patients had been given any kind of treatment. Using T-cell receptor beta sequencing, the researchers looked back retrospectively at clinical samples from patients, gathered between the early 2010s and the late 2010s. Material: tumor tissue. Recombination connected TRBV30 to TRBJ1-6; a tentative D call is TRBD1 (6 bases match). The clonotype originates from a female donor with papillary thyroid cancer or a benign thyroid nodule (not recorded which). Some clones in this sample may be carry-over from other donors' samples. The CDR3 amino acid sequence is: CACKGEYNSPLHF. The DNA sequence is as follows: TGTGCCTGTAAGGGGGAATATAATTCACCCCTCCACTTT. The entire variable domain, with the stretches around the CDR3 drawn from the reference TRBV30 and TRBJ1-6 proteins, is SQTIHQWPATLVQPVGSPLSLECTVEGTSNPNLYWYRQAAGRGLQLLFYSVGIGQISSEVPQNLSASRPQDRQFILSSKKLLLSDSGFYLCACKGEYNSPLHFGNGTRLTVT.